This passage covers 19 T cell receptor beta chains from one sample sequenced in a study of blood T cell repertoires in COVID-19. Generated by immunoSEQ multiplex PCR, the TCRdb table keeps only in-frame clones and is missing some. This sample has 75,000 to 90,000 clones, with about 90% found just once. Sequenced sample: peripheral blood. Receptors originate from a woman in her 50s in a cohort sampled during active COVID-19.

The chain recombines TRBV19 with TRBJ2-2; 8 positions agree with TRBD2. The CDR3 is 15 amino acids. Germline trimming cut 6 bases from V and 3 bases from J; bases unmatched to any gene: 6. Germline V CDR1 and CDR2: LNHDA, SQIVND (reference sequence). The CDR3 nucleotides are TGTGCCAGTAGCCCAGCGGGAGTCGACACCGGGGAGCTGTTTTTT. It encodes CASSPAGVDTGELFF. The whole variable domain, filled in from reference TRBV19 and TRBJ2-2, reads DGGITQSPKYLFRKEGQNVTLSCEQNLNHDAMYWYRQDPGQGLRLIYYSQIVNDFQKGDIAEGYSVSREKKESFPLTVTSAQKNPTAFYLCASSPAGVDTGELFFGEGSRLTVL.

This chain uses TRBV4-1 with TRBJ2-2; D possibly corresponds to TRBD2 (6 bases). V dropped 0 bases and J dropped 1 base, with 12 bases sitting between them. This CDR3 contains 17 residues. CDR1 MGHRA and CDR2 YSYEKL come from the germline V gene. CDR3 amino acids: CASSQDHFGGNTGELFF. CDR3 DNA: TGCGCCAGCAGCCAAGATCATTTCGGGGGGAACACCGGGGAGCTGTTTTTT.

The CDR3 region has the DNA TGTGCCAGCACCTGGCCAGGGAACGCCTACGAGCAGTACTTC. It translates to CASTWPGNAYEQYF. The chain employs TRBV28 and TRBJ2-7, with D possibly matching TRBD1 (5 bases). The CDR3 runs 14 residues. Trimming took 7 bases from V and 2 from J, leaving 15 bases between them. The germline CDR1 and CDR2 sequences are MDHEN and SYDVKM.

This clone appeared a single time. CDR3 sequence reads: CASSSLEAGDTQYF. CDR3 coding DNA: TGTGCCAGCAGCTCCCTCGAGGCGGGAGATACGCAGTATTTT. The chain has TRBV7-9 and TRBJ2-3, with a possible D match to TRBD2 (5 bases). There are 14 residues in the CDR3. Trimming removed 4 bases at V and 5 bases at J, with 13 bases between. The germline CDR1 and CDR2 sequences are SEHNR and FQNEAQ (reference sequence).

The chain recombines TRBV19 with TRBJ1-6; 7 positions agree with TRBD1. V lost 5 bases and J lost 4; bases outside the gene matches: 2. The CDR3 is 14 amino acids. Germline values: CDR1 LNHDA, CDR2 SQIVND (reference sequence). CDR3 loop: CASSGTAYNSPLHF. In nucleotides, the CDR3 is TGTGCCAGTAGTGGGACAGCTTATAATTCACCCCTCCACTTT.

The chain uses TRBV7-8 and TRBJ2-3, with 7 bases identical to TRBD2. The CDR3 is 15 amino acids. V gave up 3 bases and J gave up 0 bases; unmatched junction bases: 3. Germline assignment: CDR1 SGHVS and CDR2 FQNEAQ. Here the CDR3 reads CASSFSGMSTDTQYF. The CDR3 nucleotides read TGTGCCAGCAGCTTCAGCGGGATGAGCACAGATACGCAGTATTTT.

V gene TRBV7-2 combines with J gene TRBJ2-3; D remains unclear. The ends were cut back, 3 bases at V and 0 bases at J, with 10 bases in the middle. The CDR3 covers 15 residues. CDR1 and CDR2 from the germline V gene are SGHTA and FQGNSA. CDR3 coding DNA: TGTGCCAGCAGCTTGCGGTTGCGAAGCACAGATACGCAGTATTTT. This sequence encodes CASSLRLRSTDTQYF.

J is TRBJ2-1 and V is TRBV7-3; 13 bases align to TRBD2. Germline V gene sequence: CDR1 SGHTA, CDR2 FQGTGA. Losses at the gene ends were 5 bases for V and 8 bases for J; bases not matched to a gene: 9. This CDR3 has 16 residues. CDR3 nucleotide sequence: TGTGCCAGCAGCCCGGGACTAGCGGGAAGTGGCTATGAGCAGTTCTTC. This sequence encodes CASSPGLAGSGYEQFF.

V gene TRBV15 combines with J gene TRBJ2-5, with D perhaps matching TRBD1 (5 bases). CDR1 is LNHNV and CDR2 is YYDKDF in the germline V gene (reference sequence). Trimming removed 2 bases at V and 2 bases at J, with 12 bases between. The CDR3 consists of 15 residues. CDR3 nucleotide sequence: TGTGCCACCAGCAGACAAAGACAGCAACAAGAGACCCAGTACTTC. Protein product: CATSRQRQQQETQYF.

This clone has only one observation. The J gene is TRBJ1-1, the V gene TRBV7-9, with D possibly matching TRBD1 (5 bases). Per germline, CDR1 SEHNR and CDR2 FQNEAQ (reference sequence). The CDR3 length is 13 residues. V lost 5 bases, J lost 10 bases, and 17 bases lay in between. The CDR3 sequence: CASSPDSLGGAFF. The CDR3 bases are TGTGCCAGCAGCCCCGACAGTCTCGGTGGAGCTTTCTTT.

This clone occurred a few times. The CDR3 here is CASSLAHSDGFTF. In DNA, the CDR3 is TGTGCCAGCAGCTTAGCACATTCAGACGGGTTCACCTTC. V usage is TRBV7-9 and J usage is TRBJ1-2; D unresolved. Germline V gives CDR1 SEHNR, CDR2 FQNEAQ (reference sequence). CDR3 length: 13 residues. V was clipped by 0 bases and J by 13 bases, with 15 bases between them.

The J gene is TRBJ2-5, the V gene TRBV14, with D perhaps TRBD2 (5 bases). This CDR3 contains 16 residues. Deletions cut 1 base from V and 5 bases from J, with 17 bases between. CDR1 and CDR2 (germline): SGHDN, FVKESK. CDR3: CASSQGRTDWRETQYF. The DNA of the CDR3 is TGTGCCAGCAGCCAAGGTAGAACTGACTGGAGGGAGACCCAGTACTTC.

The chain employs TRBV10-3 and TRBJ2-1; 13 bases map to TRBD2. V was pared by 4 bases and J by 9 bases, with 6 bases of the junction left unmatched. This CDR3 region has 15 residues. Germline V gives CDR1 ENHRY, CDR2 SYGVKD. The CDR3 loop is CAISGWTSGSFEQFF. The DNA for the CDR3 is TGTGCCATCAGTGGTTGGACTAGCGGGAGCTTTGAGCAGTTCTTC.

The gene calls are TRBV23-1 and TRBJ2-7, with 7 positions matching TRBD2. TRBV23-1 qualifies as an ORF whose function is uncertain. The CDR3 is made up of 15 amino acids. Trimming at V came to 4 bases and at J to 5 bases, leaving 11 bases not matched to a gene. CDR3 in amino acids: CASSLKGTNGNEQYF. The CDR3 coding sequence is TGCGCCAGCAGTCTAAAGGGGACTAACGGGAACGAGCAGTACTTC.

V is TRBV5-1 and J is TRBJ2-5, with TRBD2 identical over 10 bases. The CDR3 has 16 amino acids. V dropped 0 bases and J dropped 7; count of bases not matched to a gene: 9. CDR1 is SGHRS and CDR2 is YFSETQ in the germline V gene. The CDR3 sequence is CASSLVLAGEGVTQYF. The CDR3 region has the DNA TGCGCCAGCAGCTTGGTGCTAGCGGGAGAGGGCGTGACCCAGTACTTC. Variable domain in full (rest from reference TRBV5-1 and TRBJ2-5): KAGVTQTPRYLIKTRGQQVTLSCSPISGHRSVSWYQQTPGQGLQFLFEYFSETQRNKGNFPGRFSGRQFSNSRSEMNVSTLELGDSALYLCASSLVLAGEGVTQYFGPGTRLLVL.

The chain links TRBV2 to TRBJ2-6; weak D call: TRBD2 (5 bases). The V end lost 1 base, the J end lost 2 bases, and 12 bases lay between the germline ends. Germline V gene lookup returns CDR1 SNHLY and CDR2 FYNNEI. This CDR3 is built from 17 residues. The CDR3 protein is CASSEGRGQAGANVLTF. CDR3 in DNA: TGTGCCAGCAGTGAAGGAAGAGGGCAGGCTGGGGCCAACGTCCTGACTTTC.

This clone was picked up one time. V is TRBV2 and J is TRBJ1-1; the match to TRBD1 covers 7 bases. CDR3 length: 14 amino acids. V lost 6 bases, J lost 4 bases, and 8 bases stayed unmatched. Germline V CDR1 and CDR2: SNHLY, FYNNEI. CDR3 nucleotide sequence: TGTGCCAGCAGGGCCGACCCAGGGGGCACTGAAGCTTTCTTT. It specifies CASRADPGGTEAFF.

This clone was seen only once. One end of the junction varies from germline; a read error may be responsible. This chain connects TRBV7-7 to TRBJ2-5, with 7 bases fitting TRBD1. The germline CDR1 and CDR2 sequences are SSHAT and FNYEAQ (reference sequence). The CDR3 covers 16 residues. The CDR3 DNA follows: TGTGCTAGCAGCTTTTCCGGAACAGGGGTCGCGGAGACCCAGTACTTC. This sequence encodes CASSFSGTGVAETQYF. The whole variable domain, remainder taken from reference TRBV7-7 and TRBJ2-5, is GAGVSQSPRYKVTKRGQDVTLRCDPISSHATLYWYQQALGQGPEFLTYFNYEAQPDKSGLPSDRFSAERPEGSISTLTIQRTEQRDSAMYRCASSFSGTGVAETQYFGPGTRLLVL.

The V call is TRBV11-2, the J call TRBJ2-7, with 8 positions matching TRBD2. CDR3 length: 15 amino acids. V gave up 5 bases and J gave up 2 bases; unmatched junction bases: 8. The germline CDR1 and CDR2 sequences are SGHAT and FQNNGV. Here the CDR3 reads CASSRGGWEPYEQYF. The CDR3 DNA reads TGTGCCAGCAGCCGCGGGGGGTGGGAACCCTACGAGCAGTACTTC.